This TCR beta chain was observed in a study of cytomegalovirus exposure and HLA in healthy donors. The study's findings and limits: Segments of the TCR beta V type were, in most cases, productive about 90% or about 30% of the time in an earlier analysis. In vitro experiments confirmed that three CMV-associated chains were specific for CMV antigens. Using a false discovery rate of 0.05, a later analysis showed that roughly 16,000 TCR beta sequences were associated with HLA alleles.

The CDR3 runs to 16 residues. Per the germline V gene, CDR1 is MNHEY and CDR2 is SVGAGI. With 4 bases clipped from V and 3 bases from J, the junction kept 6 bases outside the gene matches. Turning to this clone: Its antigen is not known.

The PCR had 60 Vbeta and 13 Jbeta primers. Data came from immunoSEQ multiplex PCR; TCRdb stores just in-frame clones and leaves some out. This table has roughly 160,000 clones, 60% to 80% appearing once. This clonotype was obtained from a woman aged 40-49 years in good health and CMV-seropositive. The chain is built from TRBV6-5 and TRBJ2-2; 9 bases map to TRBD1. The sample comprised PBMCs. Here the CDR3 DNA reads TGTGCCAGCAGTTCGATGGGACAGGGCTACACCGGGGAGCTGTTTTTT. Its protein is CASSSMGQGYTGELFF.